This T cell receptor beta chain was obtained from a study of identical twins. TCRdb recomputed calls from the 5' RACE reads with MiXCR, one row per CDR3 protein. The table shows over 600,000 distinct CDR3 sequences, with 20% to 25% occurring only once. This CDR3 is built from 17 residues. Trimming cost V 0 bases and J 2 bases, with 16 bases left between them. CDR1 and CDR2 (germline): LGHNA, YNFKEQ. The data were also submitted as part of a second study, on T cells expressing NK-cell markers.

The sequence derives from a young woman in good health. Sequencing was carried out using PBMCs. J is TRBJ1-1 and V is TRBV4-2, with D hard to call. CDR3 sequence: CASSQDRSRTGNTEAFF. CDR3 coding DNA: TGTGCCAGCAGCCAAGATCGATCCCGGACTGGTAACACTGAAGCTTTCTTT.